This T cell receptor beta chain was sequenced for a study of blood T cells in healthy people across ages. PCR was performed a second time for roughly 7 to 11 cycles using a sample-barcoded 5' primer and a J-beta primer mix. TCRdb independently ran MiXCR on the 5' RACE reads; one entry per CDR3 protein. The sample shows approximately 680,000 distinct CDR3 sequences, about 30% of them seen only once. Trimming stripped 5 bases from V and 6 bases from J, with 5 bases between. Germline values: CDR1 SNHLY, CDR2 FYNNEI. The CDR3 has 12 amino acids. This chain joins TRBV2 and TRBJ1-6; D not resolved. This TCR was sampled from a woman older than 75 in good health. The sequencing input was blood. CDR3 protein: CASSPFNSPLHF. Here the CDR3 DNA reads TGTGCCAGCAGTCCGTTTAATTCACCCCTCCACTTT.